This entry describes one T cell receptor (beta chain). The clone's antigen remains unknown. No much larger clone is present one base from it, and per-base qualities are unavailable. On a MiSeq, deep resolution sequencing aimed for a depth between 1 in 1 million and 1 in 200,000 T cells, with each clonotype covered roughly 10x on average. TCR beta libraries were generated with the immunoSEQ hsTCRB Kit. The authors processed their data as follows. Data were analyzed with ImmunoSEQ Data Assistant and ImmunoSEQ Analyzer, with V, D and J genes assigned per IMGT definitions. Clonality, which ranges from 0 to 1, was calculated by subtracting the normalized Shannon entropy of productive rearrangement frequencies from one. Only overrepresented clonotypes making up at least 0.05% of the repertoire of each patient were included in the public clonotype analysis. Repertoires from about a dozen age-matched healthy donors in immuneACCESS were used as clonality controls. Not all clones reach the TCRdb copy of this immuneACCESS table, which keeps in-frame sequences only. Checked studies attribute under half of the gap to unresolved V genes and leave the rest unexplained. Clone size and the V and J calls come from that table; the DNA yielded D and trimming. The sample table lists about 120,000 clones, roughly 60% of them with a count of one. Around a third of the sample is in the top ten clones.

The data belong to a study of cytotoxic CD8 clonotypes in ibrutinib-treated CLL (dated by TCRdb to about 2021). A note on the overall study: The cohort included roughly 15 treatment-naive and about a dozen relapsed/refractory patients; about 17 were IGHV unmutated. Partial responses were observed in around 25 patients and complete responses in 2; after a median follow-up of 68 months, remission was maintained in 14 patients and progression was observed in roughly twelve. Response samples were obtained after a median of roughly 13 months of treatment, with a range of about 6 to 36 months. On average, each sample yielded roughly 260,000 productive templates and 80,000 to 95,000 productive rearrangements. Longitudinal samples were obtainable from about 30% of the roughly 90 participants in the trial. Cryopreserved peripheral blood mononuclear cells were collected at three points: before therapy, at response, and at either sustained remission or disease progression. Patients were still on ibrutinib when every remission and progressive disease sample was collected.

Broader findings and caveats from the paper: Sampling times were not matched between sustained-remission and progressing patients, and lymph node repertoires were not studied. Clonality rose at ibrutinib response, remained stable during sustained remission, and dropped back toward baseline at progression. Public clonotypes were rare and either shrank or stayed stable during treatment, and the rise in clonality at ibrutinib response reflected expansion of private clonotypes. At baseline, clonality was higher than in age-matched healthy donors and showed a strong correlation with circulating CD8+ T-cell counts.

The label giving this sample's time point can be read as: 20 to 30 months on ibrutinib. For TCR beta library preparation, around 2.2 micrograms of genomic DNA was extracted from cryopreserved PBMCs. Longitudinal blood samples from CLL patients on ibrutinib monotherapy underwent high-throughput TCR beta sequencing. The patients took part in an open-label, single-center phase 2 trial of ibrutinib monotherapy. This material consisted of PBMCs, taken after 24 months of ibrutinib treatment. This TCR came from a human donor with chronic lymphocytic leukemia.

The CDR3 protein sequence reads: CASSNDREDEQFF. At the DNA level, the sequence is TGTGCCAGCAGTAACGACAGGGAGGATGAGCAGTTCTTC. This sequence uses TRBV6-5 and TRBJ2-1, with TRBD1 perhaps the D gene, on 7 matching bases. Spanning cysteine to phenylalanine, the CDR3 consists of 13 amino acids. Only CDR3 DNA remains: 39 bases, in frame from the first base. CDR1 MNHEY and CDR2 SVGAGI were looked up in the germline V gene. V and J are truncated by 5 bases and 8 bases respectively, leaving an intervening sequence of 13 bases.